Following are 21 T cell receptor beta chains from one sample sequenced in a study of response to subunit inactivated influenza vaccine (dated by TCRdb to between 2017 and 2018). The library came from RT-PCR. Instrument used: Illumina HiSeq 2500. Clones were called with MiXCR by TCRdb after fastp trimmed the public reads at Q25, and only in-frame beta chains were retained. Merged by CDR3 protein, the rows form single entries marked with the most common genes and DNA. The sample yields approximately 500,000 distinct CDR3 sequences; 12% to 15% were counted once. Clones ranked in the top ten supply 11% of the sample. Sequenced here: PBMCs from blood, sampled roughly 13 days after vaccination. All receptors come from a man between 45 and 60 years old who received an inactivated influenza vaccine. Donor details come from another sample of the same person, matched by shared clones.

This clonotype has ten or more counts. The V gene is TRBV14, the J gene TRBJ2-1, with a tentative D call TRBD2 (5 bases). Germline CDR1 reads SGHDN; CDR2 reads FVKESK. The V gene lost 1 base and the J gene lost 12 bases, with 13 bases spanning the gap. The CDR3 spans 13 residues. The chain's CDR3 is CASSQVGREGQFF. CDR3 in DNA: TGTGCCAGCAGCCAAGTTGGTAGAGAGGGGCAGTTCTTC. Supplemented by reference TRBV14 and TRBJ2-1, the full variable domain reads EAGVTQFPSHSVIEKGQTVTLRCDPISGHDNLYWYRRVMGKEIKFLLHFVKESKQDESGMPNNRFLAERTGGTYSTLKVQPAELEDSGVYFCASSQVGREGQFFGPGTRLTVL.

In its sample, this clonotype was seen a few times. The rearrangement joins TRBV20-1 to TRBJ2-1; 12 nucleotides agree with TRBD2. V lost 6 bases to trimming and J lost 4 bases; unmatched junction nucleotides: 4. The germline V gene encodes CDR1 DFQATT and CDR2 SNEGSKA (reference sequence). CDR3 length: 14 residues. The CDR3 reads CSATTSGRYNEQFF. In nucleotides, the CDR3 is TGCAGTGCGACGACTAGCGGGAGATACAATGAGCAGTTCTTC.

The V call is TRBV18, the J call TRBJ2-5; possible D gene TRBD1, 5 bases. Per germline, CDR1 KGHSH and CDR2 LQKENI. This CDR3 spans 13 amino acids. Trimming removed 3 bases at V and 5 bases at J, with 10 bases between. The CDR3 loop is CASSPDILETQYF. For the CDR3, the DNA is TGTGCCAGCTCACCGGACATACTGGAGACCCAGTACTTC.

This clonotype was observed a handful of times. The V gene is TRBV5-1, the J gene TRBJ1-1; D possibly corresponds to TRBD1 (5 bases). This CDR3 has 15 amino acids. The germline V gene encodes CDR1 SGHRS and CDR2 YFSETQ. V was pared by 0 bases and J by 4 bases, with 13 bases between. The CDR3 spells CASSLGWDPSTEAFF. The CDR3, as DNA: TGCGCCAGCAGCTTGGGGTGGGACCCGAGCACTGAAGCTTTCTTT.

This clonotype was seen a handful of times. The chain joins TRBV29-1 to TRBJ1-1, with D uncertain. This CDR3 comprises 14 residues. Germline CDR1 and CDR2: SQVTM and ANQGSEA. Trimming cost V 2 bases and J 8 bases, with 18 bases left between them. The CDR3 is CSVEPKRPGAEAFF. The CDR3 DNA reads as TGCAGCGTTGAACCGAAGCGGCCCGGCGCAGAAGCTTTCTTT.

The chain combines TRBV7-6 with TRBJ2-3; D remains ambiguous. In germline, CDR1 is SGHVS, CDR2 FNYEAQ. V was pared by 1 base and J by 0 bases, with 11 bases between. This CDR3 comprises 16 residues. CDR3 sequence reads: CASSLEVQSSTDTQYF. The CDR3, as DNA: TGTGCCAGCAGCTTAGAGGTCCAGTCTAGCACAGATACGCAGTATTTT.

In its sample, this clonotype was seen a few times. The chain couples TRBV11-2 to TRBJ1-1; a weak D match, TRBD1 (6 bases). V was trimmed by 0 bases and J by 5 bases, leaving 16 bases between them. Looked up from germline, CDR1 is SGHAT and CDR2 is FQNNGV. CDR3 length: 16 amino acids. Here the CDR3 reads CASSLDRRGPGTEAFF. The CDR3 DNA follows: TGTGCCAGCAGCTTAGATCGCAGGGGACCGGGGACTGAAGCTTTCTTT.

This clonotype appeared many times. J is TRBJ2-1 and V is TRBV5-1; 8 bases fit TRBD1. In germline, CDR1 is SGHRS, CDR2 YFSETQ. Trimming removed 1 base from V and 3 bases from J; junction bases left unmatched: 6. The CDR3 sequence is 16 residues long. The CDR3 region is CASSLYQGAYYNEQFF. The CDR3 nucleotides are TGCGCCAGCAGCTTGTACCAGGGGGCTTACTACAATGAGCAGTTCTTC.

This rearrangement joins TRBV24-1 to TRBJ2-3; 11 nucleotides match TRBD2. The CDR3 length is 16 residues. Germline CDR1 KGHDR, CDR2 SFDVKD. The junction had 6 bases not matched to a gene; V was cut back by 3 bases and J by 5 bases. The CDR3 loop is CATSDVSGRAVDTQYF. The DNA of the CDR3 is TGTGCCACCAGTGATGTTAGCGGGAGGGCCGTAGATACGCAGTATTTT.

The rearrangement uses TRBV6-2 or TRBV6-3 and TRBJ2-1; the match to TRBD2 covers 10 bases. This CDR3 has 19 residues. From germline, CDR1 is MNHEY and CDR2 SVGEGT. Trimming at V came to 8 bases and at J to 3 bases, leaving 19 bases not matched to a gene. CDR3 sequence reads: CASCAPSGRAPRGYNEQFF. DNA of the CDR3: TGTGCCAGCTGCGCCCCAAGCGGGAGGGCCCCTAGGGGCTACAATGAGCAGTTCTTC.

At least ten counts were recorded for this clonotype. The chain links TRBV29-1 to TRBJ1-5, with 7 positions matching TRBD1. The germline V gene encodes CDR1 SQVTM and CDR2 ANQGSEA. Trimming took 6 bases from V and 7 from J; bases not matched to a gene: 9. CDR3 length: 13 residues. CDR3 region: CSVTQGSEQPQHF. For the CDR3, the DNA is TGCAGCGTCACACAGGGGAGTGAACAGCCCCAGCATTTT.

The CDR3, as DNA: TGCAGTGCCCTGAGGGGAACGAACACTGAAGCTTTCTTT. This translates into CSALRGTNTEAFF. V usage is TRBV20-1 and J usage is TRBJ1-1; D is perhaps TRBD1 (5 bases). The V end lost 6 bases, the J end lost 1 base, and 12 bases lay between the germline ends. Germline CDR1 reads DFQATT; CDR2 reads SNEGSKA (reference sequence). This CDR3 is 13 amino acids long.

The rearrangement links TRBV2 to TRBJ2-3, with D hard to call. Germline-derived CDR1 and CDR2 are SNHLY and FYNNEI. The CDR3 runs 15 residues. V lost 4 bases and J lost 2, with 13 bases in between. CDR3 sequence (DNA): TGTGCCAGCAGTGTCAAACGTCTTTCCACAGATACGCAGTATTTT. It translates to CASSVKRLSTDTQYF.

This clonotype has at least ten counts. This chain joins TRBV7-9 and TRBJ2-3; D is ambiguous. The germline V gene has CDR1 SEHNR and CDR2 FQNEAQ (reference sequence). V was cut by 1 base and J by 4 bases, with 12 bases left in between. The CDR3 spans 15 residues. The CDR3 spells CASSLGRTGPDTQYF. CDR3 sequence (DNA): TGTGCCAGCAGCTTAGGGAGAACTGGCCCAGATACGCAGTATTTT.

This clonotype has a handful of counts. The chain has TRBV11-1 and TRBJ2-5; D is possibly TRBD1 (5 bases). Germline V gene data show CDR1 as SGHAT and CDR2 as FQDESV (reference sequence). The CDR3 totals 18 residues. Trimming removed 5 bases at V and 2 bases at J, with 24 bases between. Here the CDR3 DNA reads TGTGCCAGCAGCCCTCCCAGGGAAGTTGGGGTTCAACAAGAGACCCAGTACTTC. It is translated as CASSPPREVGVQQETQYF.

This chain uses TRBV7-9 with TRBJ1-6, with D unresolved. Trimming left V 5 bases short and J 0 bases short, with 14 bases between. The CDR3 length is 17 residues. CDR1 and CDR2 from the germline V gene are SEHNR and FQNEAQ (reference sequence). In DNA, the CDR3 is TGTGCCAGCAGCCCGGTTTTAGGGAGCTCCTATAATTCACCCCTCCACTTT. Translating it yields CASSPVLGSSYNSPLHF.

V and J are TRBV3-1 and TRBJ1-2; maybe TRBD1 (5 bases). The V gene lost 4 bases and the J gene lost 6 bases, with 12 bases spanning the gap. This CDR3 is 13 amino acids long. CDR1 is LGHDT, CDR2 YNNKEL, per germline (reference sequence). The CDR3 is CASSPSQGHGYTF. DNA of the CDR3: TGTGCCAGCAGCCCGTCCCAGGGCCATGGCTACACCTTC.

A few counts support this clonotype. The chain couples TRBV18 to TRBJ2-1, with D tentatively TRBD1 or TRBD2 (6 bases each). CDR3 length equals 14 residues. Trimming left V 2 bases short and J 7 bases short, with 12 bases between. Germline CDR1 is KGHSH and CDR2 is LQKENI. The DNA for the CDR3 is TGTGCCAGCTCACCATCGGGGGCAGGGAATGAGCAGTTCTTC. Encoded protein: CASSPSGAGNEQFF.

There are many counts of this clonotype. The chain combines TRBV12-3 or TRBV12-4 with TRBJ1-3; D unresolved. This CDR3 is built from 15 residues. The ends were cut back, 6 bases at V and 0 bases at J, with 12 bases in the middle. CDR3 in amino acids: CASRPTSYSGNTIYF. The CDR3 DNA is TGTGCCAGCAGGCCCACTTCTTACTCTGGAAACACCATATATTTT.

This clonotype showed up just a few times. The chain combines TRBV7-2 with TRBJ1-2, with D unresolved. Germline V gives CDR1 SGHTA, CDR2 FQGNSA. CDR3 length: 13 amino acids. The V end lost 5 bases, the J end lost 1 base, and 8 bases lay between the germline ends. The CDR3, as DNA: TGTGCCAGCAGCACCACCGATAACTATGGCTACACCTTC. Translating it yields CASSTTDNYGYTF.

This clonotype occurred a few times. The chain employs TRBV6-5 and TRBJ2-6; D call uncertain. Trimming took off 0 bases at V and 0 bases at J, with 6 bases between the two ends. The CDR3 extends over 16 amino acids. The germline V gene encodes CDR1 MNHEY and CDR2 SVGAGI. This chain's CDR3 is CASSYSPASGANVLTF. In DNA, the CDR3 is TGTGCCAGCAGTTACTCTCCAGCCTCTGGGGCCAACGTCCTGACTTTC.